The rows below give T cell receptor beta chains drawn from one sample of a study of T-cell memory formation after mild COVID-19. TCRdb called the 5' RACE reads again in MiXCR, with one record for every CDR3 protein. The sample lists around 250,000 distinct CDR3 sequences; about 16% were seen once. Specimen: PBMCs or a T cell subset sorted from them (not recorded which). The receptors derive from an adult woman who had mild COVID-19 (a few samples of this study predate the infection). Cell type and time point are not known. CDR3s leave out the opening cysteine and the closing phenylalanine or tryptophan. The size of a clone is reported for some rows only, either as once, few or many, or as a class for expanded clones.

abundance	v_gene	j_gene	CDR3aa
few	TRBV29-1	TRBJ2-7	SVAPTSAYEQY
.	TRBV15	TRBJ1-2	ATSRDRTGLA
few	TRBV7-9	TRBJ2-3	ASSLGAPGSTDTQY
.	TRBV18	TRBJ2-3	ASSPDQISTDTQY
.	TRBV7-2	TRBJ1-2	ASSRTGTGSGYT
few	TRBV20-1	TRBJ2-1	SASRGGIYNEQF
.	TRBV7-2	TRBJ2-7	ASSFSPPAEQY
.	TRBV12-3/TRBV12-4	TRBJ1-4	ASSLGRAEKLF
.	TRBV29-1	TRBJ2-7	SVEDRYEQY
few	TRBV7-2	TRBJ2-1	ASSLHGPNEQF
.	TRBV20-1	TRBJ2-1	SAVSGGQSYNEQF
.	TRBV7-9	TRBJ2-5	ASSLYVGWAQY
many	TRBV10-3	TRBJ2-7	AISEVGGFYEQY
few	TRBV6-2/TRBV6-3	TRBJ2-2	ASSTSRTAGELF
few	TRBV5-5	TRBJ1-2	ASSQNLLGYT
few	TRBV7-2	TRBJ2-3	ASSPSGGATDTQY
many	TRBV6-5	TRBJ2-7	ASRTDISEQY
.	TRBV5-4	TRBJ1-2	ASSLGGTGNYGYT
few	TRBV6-2/TRBV6-3	TRBJ2-1	ASSATGREQF
.	TRBV7-3	TRBJ2-7	ASSLGGAAGGYEQY
many	TRBV9	TRBJ2-3	ASEPSQGYTQY
few	TRBV4-1	TRBJ2-4	ASSQGGGQGAGKNIQY
many	TRBV12-3/TRBV12-4	TRBJ2-3	ASSPTSGGAYTQY
.	TRBV5-1	TRBJ2-3	ASSWGTESAQY
.	TRBV2	TRBJ2-5	ASSEDTLETQN
.	TRBV12-3/TRBV12-4	TRBJ2-7	ASSLGQGVKYREQY
few	TRBV25-1	TRBJ2-1	ASSDKTSGVYNEQF
.	TRBV20-1	TRBJ2-7	SAVGGYYEQY
few	TRBV7-8	TRBJ2-7	ASSSGWDRTYEQY
many	TRBV12-3/TRBV12-4	TRBJ1-2	ASSLRSGTLGHYGYT
.	TRBV28	TRBJ1-3	ASSLGTRNTIY
few	TRBV12-3/TRBV12-4	TRBJ2-1	ASRRRTALGDEQF
few	TRBV12-3/TRBV12-4	TRBJ2-3	ASSYLAVVRTDTQY
.	TRBV12-3/TRBV12-4	TRBJ2-2	ASGLDTGELF
.	TRBV5-1	TRBJ2-2	ASSLGESGGELF
.	TRBV5-1	TRBJ2-3	ASSPDADTQY
few	TRBV29-1	TRBJ2-7	SVAWREREQY
many	TRBV20-1	TRBJ2-3	SARGQGLTDTQY
few	TRBV2	TRBJ2-2	ASMGLAGGTGELF
.	TRBV7-8	TRBJ1-1	ASSRGEGRGGTEAF
.	TRBV7-2	TRBJ1-1	ASSPWGGNTEAF
few	TRBV7-8	TRBJ2-1	ASSLGSAGRSNNEQF
.	TRBV10-2	TRBJ1-6	ASRLDRVNSPLH
few	TRBV10-3	TRBJ2-3	AIATGLEADTQY
few	TRBV12-3/TRBV12-4	TRBJ1-2	ASSAGQGGAYGYT
once	TRBV7-2	TRBJ1-1	ASSLVGVGQGRNTEAF
.	TRBV20-1	TRBJ2-1	SARKSRGSGRANEQF
.	TRBV9	TRBJ2-5	ASSTDRGKETQY
.	TRBV5-5	TRBJ1-5	ASSRGDLNQPQH
.	TRBV6-6	TRBJ1-2	ASRGPGQDNYGYT
few	TRBV7-3	TRBJ2-1	ASSPSRDRGLNEQF
few	TRBV5-1	TRBJ1-3	ASSRLGGRWSGNTIY
many	TRBV7-9	TRBJ2-3	ASSFLAGVGTDTQY
.	TRBV7-2	TRBJ2-2	ASSWDRENWELF
.	TRBV7-2	TRBJ1-3	ASSLLGMSTGNTIY